This is a list of T cell receptor beta chains from one sample in a study of T cells in Graves' hyperthyroidism and ophthalmopathy. MiXCR was run by TCRdb on the multiplex PCR reads, yielding one entry per CDR3 protein. The sample has about 300,000 distinct CDR3 sequences; 20% to 30% are singletons. The specimen sequenced was blood. The receptors were gathered from a man aged 40-50 years with Graves' hyperthyroidism that later progressed to Graves' ophthalmopathy. CDR3s include the opening cysteine and the closing phenylalanine or tryptophan. The order of the fields is J gene, clone size, V gene, D gene, CDR3 DNA, CDR3 protein. A D gene is named only where the DNA matches it firmly. The size field is filled for only some rows; it gives once, few, many or a size class.

TRBJ1-2 | . | TRBV24-1 | . | TGTGCCACCCAGAATAACTATGGCTACACCTTC | CATQNNYGYTF
TRBJ1-2 | many | TRBV30 | . | TGTGCCTGGAACAGGAGTCCTTCTGGCTACACCTTC | CAWNRSPSGYTF
TRBJ1-3 | many | TRBV27 | . | TGTGCCAGCAGTATTTCCGGGGGATTCGGATTCTCTGGAAACACCATATATTTT | CASSISGGFGFSGNTIYF
TRBJ2-7 | many | TRBV19 | . | TGTGCCAGTAGTATCGGCAGGGGGAGGCCCTACGAGCAGTACTTC | CASSIGRGRPYEQYF
TRBJ2-7 | . | TRBV27 | . | TGTGCCAGCAGTCCGCCGTCAGGCCTAATAACGGGGGAGCAGTACTTC | CASSPPSGLITGEQYF
TRBJ2-7 | many | TRBV10-2 | . | TGCGCCAGCAGTGGGGTGTCTTACGAGCAGTACTTC | CASSGVSYEQYF
TRBJ1-5 | many | TRBV20-1 | . | TGCAGTGCTAGACAGCTGAATCAGCCCCAGCATTTT | CSARQLNQPQHF
TRBJ1-3 | many | TRBV2 | . | TGTGCCAGCACCCCGGGTAGCTCTGGAAACACCATATATTTT | CASTPGSSGNTIYF
TRBJ1-1 | . | TRBV15 | . | TGTGCCACCAGCAGAGATGGTAAAGGGTTGGCTTTCTTT | CATSRDGKGLAFF
TRBJ1-2 | many | TRBV19 | . | TGTGCCAGTAGATCAAAGGGACTGACTAACTATGGCTACACCTTC | CASRSKGLTNYGYTF
TRBJ2-7 | . | TRBV28 | TRBD2 | TGTGCCAGCAGCCCTGGGACTAGCGGGATCGGAACCTACGAGCAGTACTTC | CASSPGTSGIGTYEQYF
TRBJ1-2 | many | TRBV14 | . | TGTGCCAGCAGCCAAGATCTGAGGGCCGGCTATGGCTACACCTTC | CASSQDLRAGYGYTF
TRBJ1-2 | many | TRBV11-2 | . | TGTGCCAGCAGCTTAGTTATTAACTATGGCTACACCTTC | CASSLVINYGYTF
TRBJ2-2 | many | TRBV6-4 | . | TGTGCCAGCAGTGAGATGGGGGGCCACGGGGAGCTGTTTTTT | CASSEMGGHGELFF
TRBJ1-2 | . | TRBV28 | . | TGTGCCAGCAGCCCCTCGGCCTATGGCTACACCTTC | CASSPSAYGYTF
TRBJ2-5 | many | TRBV6-1 | . | TGTGCCAGCAGTGCGGACAGAAAAGAGACCCAGTACTTC | CASSADRKETQYF
TRBJ1-2 | . | TRBV29-1 | TRBD1 | TGCAGCGTTAGCGACAGGGGGGTCTATGGCTACACCTTC | CSVSDRGVYGYTF
TRBJ1-1 | . | TRBV28 | . | TGTGCCAGCGAAGCAGGGTTCGGCACTGAAGCTTTCTTT | CASEAGFGTEAFF
TRBJ1-1 | many | TRBV6-1 | TRBD1 | TGTGCCAGCTCCAAACAGGGGGACACTGAAGCTTTCTTT | CASSKQGDTEAFF
TRBJ2-5 | few | TRBV6-4 | TRBD1 | TGTGCCAGCAGTGACCGGACAGGGGAGACCCAGTACTTC | CASSDRTGETQYF
TRBJ2-7 | many | TRBV5-6 | TRBD2 | TGTGCCAGCAGCTTGCCAGCGGGAGACAGCGAGCAGTACTTC | CASSLPAGDSEQYF
TRBJ2-2 | many | TRBV12-3/TRBV12-4 | TRBD2 | TGTGCCAGCACCGGACTAGCGGGAGGGGCCGGGGAGCTGTTTTTT | CASTGLAGGAGELFF